This TCR beta chain was profiled in a study of shared clonotypes between healthy human individuals. The germline gives CDR1 SGHTA, CDR2 FQGNSA. The CDR3 is 12 residues long. Trimming cost V 5 bases and J 4 bases, with 6 bases left between them. Study-wide points: The four-donor shared clonotypes exceeded non-shared clonotypes in generation probability, with non-shared ones scoring lower.

Only in-frame clones appear in the TCRdb table, and some are missing; sequencing was by immunoSEQ multiplex PCR. The data hold approximately 1,500,000 clones, with around 97% observed a single time. This clone was counted once. Its specificity is not known. Sample: naive CD4+ T cells sorted from blood. Subset in this sample: CD45RA+ positively selected. The sequence derives from a man younger than 45 in good health. The V gene is TRBV7-2, the J gene TRBJ2-4; D unresolved. The CDR3 protein is CASSPLKNIQYF. The CDR3 DNA is TGTGCCAGCAGCCCGTTGAAAAACATTCAGTACTTC.